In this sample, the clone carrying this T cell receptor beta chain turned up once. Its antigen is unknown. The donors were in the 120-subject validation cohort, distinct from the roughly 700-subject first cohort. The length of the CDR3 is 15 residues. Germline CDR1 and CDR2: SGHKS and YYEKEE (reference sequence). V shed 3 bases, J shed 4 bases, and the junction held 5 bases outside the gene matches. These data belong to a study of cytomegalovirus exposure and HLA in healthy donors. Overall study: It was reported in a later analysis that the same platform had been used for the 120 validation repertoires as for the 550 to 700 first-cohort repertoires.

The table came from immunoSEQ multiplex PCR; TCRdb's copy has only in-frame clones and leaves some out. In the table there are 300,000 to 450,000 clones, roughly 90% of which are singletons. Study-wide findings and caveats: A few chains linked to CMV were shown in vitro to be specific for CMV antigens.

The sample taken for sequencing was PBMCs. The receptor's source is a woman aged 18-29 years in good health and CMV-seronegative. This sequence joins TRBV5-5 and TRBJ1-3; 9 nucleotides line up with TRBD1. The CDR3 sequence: CASSSGTGYGNTIYF. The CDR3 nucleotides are TGTGCCAGCAGCTCGGGGACAGGGTACGGAAACACCATATATTTT.